A single sample gave rise to the 6 T cell receptor beta chains below, sequenced in a study of blood T cells in healthy people across ages. A J-beta primer mix and a sample-barcoded 5' primer were used in a second PCR of about 7 to 12 cycles. TCRdb re-called the 5' RACE reads through MiXCR, storing one row per CDR3 protein. The sample holds roughly 730,000 distinct CDR3 sequences, about 61% seen once. Input material: blood. These receptors all come from a man aged 40-49 years in good health.

The sample holds a few counts of this clonotype. V and J are TRBV20-1 and TRBJ1-2, with 7 bases that match TRBD1. The length of the CDR3 is 16 residues. Germline assignment: CDR1 DFQATT and CDR2 SNEGSKA (reference sequence). The V segment lost 0 bases and the J segment 4 bases; nucleotides outside the gene matches: 11. CDR3 amino acids: CSARDLATGKAYGYTF. The CDR3 DNA reads TGCAGTGCTAGAGATCTCGCGACAGGGAAGGCCTATGGCTACACCTTC.

The chain links TRBV24-1 to TRBJ2-6; 7 bases line up with TRBD1. Germline CDR1 and CDR2: KGHDR and SFDVKD. Trimming at V came to 1 base and at J to 0 bases, leaving 5 bases not matched to a gene. The CDR3 has 18 amino acids. CDR3 protein: CATSDFRDSLSGANVLTF. In nucleotides, the CDR3 is TGTGCCACCAGTGATTTCAGGGACAGCCTCTCTGGGGCCAACGTCCTGACTTTC.

A note on this clonotype: With a much larger clone just one base away, this may be a read error. The chain is built from TRBV28 and TRBJ1-1, with TRBD1 matching 8 bases. The CDR3 is 15 residues long. The V and J ends lost 2 bases and 11 bases, in that order; junction bases with no gene match: 13. Germline V gene sequence: CDR1 MDHEN, CDR2 SYDVKM. The CDR3 region is CASSLPLGQGVDAFF. CDR3 nucleotide sequence: TGTGCCAGCAGTTTACCCCTAGGACAGGGAGTTGACGCTTTCTTT.

The chain recombines TRBV6-2 or TRBV6-3 with TRBJ2-7, with 7 nucleotides matching TRBD1. The V segment lost 2 bases and the J segment 0 bases; nucleotides outside the gene matches: 10. CDR1 is MNHEY, CDR2 SVGEGT, per germline. There are 17 residues in the CDR3. CDR3 DNA: TGTGCCAGCAGTTACACCCCAACCGGGACAGACTCCTACGAGCAGTACTTC. Protein sequence: CASSYTPTGTDSYEQYF.

This chain links TRBV4-3 with TRBJ2-4; possibly TRBD1 for D (5 bases). The DNA end lines up better with TRBJ2-7; the J call may be wrong. The germline gives CDR1 LGHNA, CDR2 YSLEER. The CDR3 is 15 amino acids. The CDR3 sequence is CASSQQGSRDYEQYF. Here the CDR3 DNA reads TGCGCCAGCAGCCAACAGGGTTCCAGAGACTACGAGCAGTACTTC.

The rearrangement uses TRBV6-2 or TRBV6-3 and TRBJ2-1; D perhaps matches TRBD1 (5 bases). With 7 bases removed from V and 13 bases from J, the gap between germline ends came to 26 bases. Germline V gene lookup returns CDR1 MNHEY and CDR2 SVGEGT. This CDR3 is 15 amino acids long. The DNA of the CDR3 is TGTGCCAGCACCCCAAGGGGCGTTGAGGCGGAGACCCAGTTCTTC. It encodes CASTPRGVEAETQFF.